The T cell receptor beta chain under discussion was sequenced for a study of beta chain features in type 1 diabetes. The CDR3 is made up of 15 amino acids. V was cut by 8 bases and J by 1 base, with 17 bases left in between. Germline V gene data show CDR1 as SNHLY and CDR2 as FYNNEI. Every isolated RNA sample was fully reverse transcribed, so sequencing captured expressed TCRB transcripts. The data were produced by immunoSEQ multiplex PCR, yet TCRdb's version contains in-frame clones alone and is incomplete. The repertoire includes 310,000 or so clones, 7.5% to 9% of them detected once, and 0.44% sits in the top ten.

This rearrangement joins TRBV2 to TRBJ1-2; D is possibly TRBD1 (6 bases). Material for sequencing was central memory CD4+ T cells from blood. The sequence derives from a woman younger than 30 in good health. CDR3 DNA sequence: TGTGCCAGCGGTGCAGGGGAGGGTCATAACTATGGCTACACCTTC. Amino acid sequence: CASGAGEGHNYGYTF.